This is a list of T cell receptor beta chains from one sample in a study of OX40 agonist ivuxolimab in advanced cancers. The method was immunoSEQ multiplex PCR; TCRdb's version includes in-frame clones alone and lacks a portion of them. The table has some 16,000 clones, about 88% seen once. Sequenced material: CD4+ or CD8+ T cells sorted from blood, taken in a trial of the OX40 agonist ivuxolimab. The receptors derive from an adult with an advanced solid tumor such as melanoma, head and neck, liver or kidney cancer. CDR3s include the opening cysteine and the closing phenylalanine or tryptophan. A D gene is named only where the DNA matches it firmly. The listing skips clone size in some rows; elsewhere it reads once, few, many or a size class.

v_call: TRBV9; j_call: TRBJ2-3; clone_size: -; d_call: -; cdr3_aa: CASSVELVTDTQYF; cdr3_nt: TGTGCCAGCAGCGTTGAACTCGTCACAGATACGCAGTATTTT
v_call: TRBV6-1; j_call: TRBJ2-7; clone_size: -; d_call: TRBD2; cdr3_aa: CASSLYGAGPYEQYF; cdr3_nt: TGTGCCAGCAGCCTTTACGGAGCGGGACCCTACGAGCAGTACTTC
v_call: TRBV5-1; j_call: TRBJ2-2; clone_size: -; d_call: -; cdr3_aa: CASSLDPRGNTGELFF; cdr3_nt: TGCGCCAGCAGCTTGGATCCCAGGGGGAACACCGGGGAGCTGTTTTTT
v_call: TRBV19; j_call: TRBJ2-1; clone_size: -; d_call: TRBD1; cdr3_aa: CASSPTGNNEQFF; cdr3_nt: TGTGCCAGTAGTCCGACAGGGAATAATGAGCAGTTCTTC
v_call: TRBV18; j_call: TRBJ2-3; clone_size: -; d_call: TRBD2; cdr3_aa: CASSSTSGSSDTQYF; cdr3_nt: TGTGCCAGCTCGTCAACTAGCGGGAGTTCAGATACGCAGTATTTT
v_call: TRBV5-1; j_call: TRBJ2-1; clone_size: -; d_call: -; cdr3_aa: CASRKDAANNEQFF; cdr3_nt: TGCGCCAGCAGAAAGGATGCAGCCAACAATGAGCAGTTCTTC
v_call: TRBV28; j_call: TRBJ2-1; clone_size: -; d_call: TRBD1; cdr3_aa: CASSSPGQGIPISYNEQFF; cdr3_nt: TGTGCCAGCAGTTCTCCGGGACAGGGGATCCCTATCTCCTACAATGAGCAGTTCTTC
v_call: TRBV7-2; j_call: TRBJ2-4; clone_size: -; d_call: -; cdr3_aa: CASSLGGFTAKNIQYF; cdr3_nt: TGTGCCAGCAGCTTAGGAGGGTTCACTGCCAAAAACATTCAGTACTTC
v_call: TRBV10-3; j_call: TRBJ1-6; clone_size: -; d_call: TRBD1; cdr3_aa: CAIRADRDSPLHF; cdr3_nt: TGTGCCATCAGAGCGGACAGGGATTCACCCCTCCACTTT
v_call: TRBV5-6; j_call: TRBJ2-1; clone_size: -; d_call: -; cdr3_aa: CASSFDPGVVSSYNEQFF; cdr3_nt: TGTGCCAGCAGCTTCGATCCCGGGGTTGTAAGCTCCTACAATGAGCAGTTCTTC
v_call: TRBV4-2; j_call: TRBJ2-5; clone_size: few; d_call: -; cdr3_aa: CASSQGRPGLETQYF; cdr3_nt: TGTGCCAGCAGCCAAGGGAGGCCAGGGCTCGAGACCCAGTACTTC
v_call: TRBV19; j_call: TRBJ2-5; clone_size: -; d_call: -; cdr3_aa: CASRPLHRSGQRQETQYF; cdr3_nt: TGTGCCAGTAGACCACTCCACCGCTCCGGCCAGAGACAAGAGACCCAGTACTTC
v_call: TRBV7-9; j_call: TRBJ1-1; clone_size: once; d_call: -; cdr3_aa: CASSVRRMNTEAFF; cdr3_nt: TGTGCCAGCAGCGTCAGACGGATGAACACTGAAGCTTTCTTT
v_call: TRBV4-1; j_call: TRBJ2-7; clone_size: -; d_call: -; cdr3_aa: CASSQESTGGYEQYF; cdr3_nt: TGCGCCAGCAGCCAAGAATCAACAGGCGGCTACGAGCAGTACTTC
v_call: TRBV30; j_call: TRBJ2-5; clone_size: -; d_call: -; cdr3_aa: CAWTASAQETQYF; cdr3_nt: TGTGCCTGGACGGCTAGCGCCCAAGAGACCCAGTACTTC
v_call: TRBV25-1; j_call: TRBJ1-4; clone_size: -; d_call: -; cdr3_aa: CASSESSGSEKLFF; cdr3_nt: TGTGCCAGCAGTGAATCGTCAGGGAGCGAAAAACTGTTTTTT
v_call: TRBV2; j_call: TRBJ2-3; clone_size: -; d_call: TRBD1; cdr3_aa: CASSLPGQGFEDTQYF; cdr3_nt: TGTGCCAGCAGTTTACCGGGACAGGGGTTTGAGGATACGCAGTATTTT
v_call: TRBV7-3; j_call: TRBJ2-7; clone_size: -; d_call: -; cdr3_aa: CASSPGPGPPRAYEQYF; cdr3_nt: TGTGCCAGCAGCCCCGGACCGGGACCGCCTAGAGCCTACGAGCAGTACTTC
v_call: TRBV18; j_call: TRBJ2-5; clone_size: once; d_call: -; cdr3_aa: CASSPLQGGETQYF; cdr3_nt: TGTGCCAGCTCACCACTACAGGGCGGGGAGACCCAGTACTTC
v_call: TRBV6-6; j_call: TRBJ2-1; clone_size: few; d_call: -; cdr3_aa: CATVTGAGDLGRQFF; cdr3_nt: TGTGCCACCGTCACAGGGGCGGGAGACCTTGGTCGACAGTTCTTC
v_call: TRBV7-3; j_call: TRBJ1-1; clone_size: few; d_call: -; cdr3_aa: CASSLWENTEAFF; cdr3_nt: TGTGCCAGCAGCTTATGGGAGAACACTGAAGCTTTCTTT
v_call: TRBV6-5; j_call: TRBJ2-1; clone_size: once; d_call: TRBD2; cdr3_aa: CASSYSWLAGWDEQFF; cdr3_nt: TGTGCCAGCAGTTACTCGTGGCTAGCGGGGTGGGATGAGCAGTTCTTC
v_call: TRBV19; j_call: TRBJ2-2; clone_size: -; d_call: TRBD2; cdr3_aa: CASSWGGTANTGELFF; cdr3_nt: TGTGCCAGTAGTTGGGGGGGGACCGCGAACACCGGGGAGCTGTTTTTT
v_call: TRBV6-1; j_call: TRBJ2-7; clone_size: once; d_call: -; cdr3_aa: CASSEASSGNYEQYF; cdr3_nt: TGTGCCAGCAGTGAAGCCAGTAGCGGAAACTACGAGCAGTACTTC
v_call: TRBV12-2; j_call: TRBJ1-1; clone_size: -; d_call: -; cdr3_aa: CASRPGQRDTEAFF; cdr3_nt: TGTGCAAGTCGCCCGGGACAACGGGACACTGAAGCTTTCTTT
v_call: TRBV19; j_call: TRBJ1-4; clone_size: -; d_call: -; cdr3_aa: CASTQRGKGEKLFF; cdr3_nt: TGTGCCAGTACCCAGCGGGGAAAGGGGGAAAAACTGTTTTTT
v_call: TRBV27; j_call: TRBJ2-1; clone_size: -; d_call: -; cdr3_aa: CASSFRQGRLGEQFF; cdr3_nt: TGTGCCAGCAGTTTTCGGCAGGGGAGGTTGGGTGAGCAGTTCTTC
v_call: TRBV18; j_call: TRBJ2-7; clone_size: -; d_call: -; cdr3_aa: CASSPGTGEQYF; cdr3_nt: TGTGCCAGCTCACCTGGGACGGGTGAGCAGTACTTC
v_call: TRBV30; j_call: TRBJ2-3; clone_size: -; d_call: TRBD1; cdr3_aa: CAWSVGQGAGDTQYF; cdr3_nt: TGTGCCTGGAGTGTAGGGCAGGGGGCCGGAGATACGCAGTATTTT
v_call: TRBV4-1; j_call: TRBJ2-1; clone_size: few; d_call: -; cdr3_aa: CASSQDPGHRQFF; cdr3_nt: TGCGCCAGCAGCCAAGATCCAGGACATAGGCAGTTCTTC
v_call: TRBV7-6; j_call: TRBJ1-3; clone_size: -; d_call: -; cdr3_aa: CASSSSRGMGGNTIYF; cdr3_nt: TGTGCCAGCAGCTCGTCACGTGGGATGGGCGGAAACACCATATATTTT
v_call: TRBV10-3; j_call: TRBJ1-4; clone_size: -; d_call: -; cdr3_aa: CAISNRDTAEKLFF; cdr3_nt: TGTGCCATCAGTAACCGGGACACCGCGGAAAAACTGTTTTTT
v_call: TRBV5-1; j_call: TRBJ2-7; clone_size: once; d_call: TRBD2; cdr3_aa: CASSQAGGQGEQYF; cdr3_nt: TGCGCCAGCAGCCAAGCGGGAGGTCAGGGCGAGCAGTACTTC
v_call: TRBV27; j_call: TRBJ1-5; clone_size: -; d_call: TRBD1; cdr3_aa: CASSTEIGTGEPQPQHF; cdr3_nt: TGTGCCAGCAGTACCGAAATAGGGACAGGGGAGCCTCAGCCCCAGCATTTT
v_call: TRBV7-2; j_call: TRBJ1-4; clone_size: once; d_call: TRBD1; cdr3_aa: CASSLDRGNEKLFF; cdr3_nt: TGTGCCAGCAGCTTAGACAGGGGAAATGAAAAACTGTTTTTT
v_call: TRBV19; j_call: TRBJ1-5; clone_size: -; d_call: -; cdr3_aa: CASSLLGANQPQHF; cdr3_nt: TGTGCCAGTAGTCTTCTGGGGGCGAACCAGCCCCAGCATTTT
v_call: TRBV2; j_call: TRBJ2-7; clone_size: -; d_call: -; cdr3_aa: CASRGAESSYEQYF; cdr3_nt: TGTGCCAGCAGGGGTGCCGAAAGCTCCTACGAGCAGTACTTC
v_call: TRBV19; j_call: TRBJ1-4; clone_size: -; d_call: -; cdr3_aa: CASNREKLFF; cdr3_nt: TGTGCCAGTAATCGGGAAAAACTGTTTTTT
v_call: TRBV15; j_call: TRBJ2-7; clone_size: -; d_call: -; cdr3_aa: CATSPGTNYEQYF; cdr3_nt: TGTGCCACCAGTCCCGGGACAAACTACGAGCAGTACTTC
v_call: TRBV27; j_call: TRBJ2-1; clone_size: -; d_call: TRBD2; cdr3_aa: CASSLLASGSNEQFF; cdr3_nt: TGTGCCAGCAGTTTATTGGCTAGCGGGAGTAATGAGCAGTTCTTC
v_call: TRBV28; j_call: TRBJ1-3; clone_size: -; d_call: -; cdr3_aa: CASSLSQTNTKRPSSGNTIYF; cdr3_nt: TGTGCCAGCAGTTTATCCCAAACGAACACAAAACGGCCGAGCTCTGGAAACACCATATATTTT
v_call: TRBV5-1; j_call: TRBJ1-4; clone_size: -; d_call: TRBD1; cdr3_aa: CASSLQGLNEKLFF; cdr3_nt: TGCGCCAGCAGCTTACAGGGGTTAAATGAAAAACTGTTTTTT
v_call: TRBV10-1; j_call: TRBJ2-5; clone_size: -; d_call: -; cdr3_aa: CASSKGIQETQYF; cdr3_nt: TGCGCCAGCAGTAAAGGGATCCAAGAGACCCAGTACTTC
v_call: TRBV28; j_call: TRBJ2-7; clone_size: -; d_call: -; cdr3_aa: CASSFPFGETYEQYF; cdr3_nt: TGTGCCAGCAGTTTCCCCTTCGGGGAAACCTACGAGCAGTACTTC
v_call: TRBV5-1; j_call: TRBJ2-7; clone_size: few; d_call: TRBD2; cdr3_aa: CASSLSSGDYEQYF; cdr3_nt: TGCGCCAGCAGCTTGTCTAGCGGGGACTACGAGCAGTACTTC
v_call: TRBV27; j_call: TRBJ1-6; clone_size: -; d_call: -; cdr3_aa: CASSLGLKNSPLHF; cdr3_nt: TGTGCCAGCAGTTTGGGCCTAAAAAATTCACCCCTCCACTTT
v_call: TRBV27; j_call: TRBJ2-1; clone_size: few; d_call: TRBD2; cdr3_aa: CASSFAGEDEQFF; cdr3_nt: TGTGCCAGCAGTTTTGCGGGGGAGGATGAGCAGTTCTTC
v_call: TRBV30; j_call: TRBJ2-3; clone_size: -; d_call: TRBD1; cdr3_aa: CAWSVSGGAADTQYF; cdr3_nt: TGTGCCTGGAGTGTTTCAGGGGGCGCGGCAGATACGCAGTATTTT
v_call: TRBV23-1; j_call: TRBJ2-1; clone_size: -; d_call: TRBD2; cdr3_aa: CASSQWEGRETLSGNEQFF; cdr3_nt: TGCGCCAGCAGTCAATGGGAAGGGCGGGAGACTCTTTCAGGCAATGAGCAGTTCTTC
v_call: TRBV7-9; j_call: TRBJ2-2; clone_size: -; d_call: -; cdr3_aa: CASRPGSGSGELFF; cdr3_nt: TGTGCCAGCAGGCCCGGGTCGGGGTCCGGGGAGCTGTTTTTT
v_call: TRBV6-5; j_call: TRBJ1-2; clone_size: -; d_call: -; cdr3_aa: CASSYSSGTVGGYTF; cdr3_nt: TGTGCCAGCAGTTACTCGTCAGGGACGGTGGGGGGCTACACCTTC
v_call: TRBV11-2; j_call: TRBJ2-7; clone_size: once; d_call: -; cdr3_aa: CASSPGQSALSSYEQYF; cdr3_nt: TGTGCCAGCAGCCCAGGCCAAAGCGCCTTAAGCTCCTACGAGCAGTACTTC
v_call: TRBV28; j_call: TRBJ2-1; clone_size: -; d_call: TRBD2; cdr3_aa: CASSRSSGRDELFF; cdr3_nt: TGTGCCAGCAGTAGGTCTAGCGGGAGGGATGAACTGTTCTTC
v_call: TRBV6-1; j_call: TRBJ1-5; clone_size: once; d_call: TRBD1; cdr3_aa: CASNPTGSNQPQHF; cdr3_nt: TGTGCCAGCAACCCGACAGGGTCCAATCAGCCCCAGCATTTT
v_call: TRBV19; j_call: TRBJ1-2; clone_size: -; d_call: -; cdr3_aa: CASSIDLRGRGYTF; cdr3_nt: TGTGCCAGTAGTATAGATTTACGGGGGCGCGGCTACACCTTC
v_call: TRBV11-2; j_call: TRBJ2-3; clone_size: -; d_call: -; cdr3_aa: CASSSDEGTDTQYF; cdr3_nt: TGTGCCAGCAGCTCTGATGAGGGTACAGATACGCAGTATTTT
v_call: TRBV2; j_call: TRBJ2-5; clone_size: -; d_call: -; cdr3_aa: CASSEIIGGSQETQYF; cdr3_nt: TGTGCCAGCAGTGAAATTATAGGGGGATCCCAAGAGACCCAGTACTTC
v_call: TRBV6-5; j_call: TRBJ2-3; clone_size: -; d_call: TRBD1; cdr3_aa: CASSWTGETDTQYF; cdr3_nt: TGTGCCAGCAGTTGGACAGGGGAGACCGATACGCAGTATTTT